This T cell receptor beta chain was profiled in a study of T-cell reconstitution after alpha-beta-depleted transplantation in children (dated by TCRdb to about 2016). About the full investigation: Using TCR repertoire profiling, the study quantitatively followed how T-cell immune reconstitution unfolded in children after TCRalphabeta/CD19-depleted allogeneic hematopoietic cell transplantation.

Relative to germline, V is missing 4 bases and J is missing 2 bases, with 2 bases of the junction outside any gene match. The germline V gene encodes CDR1 SQVTM and CDR2 ANQGSEA. From the cysteine up to the phenylalanine, the CDR3 has a length of 13 residues. Only the CDR3 portion is preserved as DNA: 39 bases, with reading frame beginning at the first base. As concerns this clonotype: What antigen it recognizes has not been identified. It has no much larger one-base neighbor in the sample; base qualities were not kept.

The protocol used for the library was PCR. This sample was sequenced with an Illumina HiSeq 2500. TCR libraries were prepared with molecular barcoding, using unique molecular identifiers to normalize TCRbeta repertoire quantification. The raw public data were reprocessed by TCRdb itself: fastp quality trimming at Q25, MiXCR clonotype calling, in-frame beta chains only. Entries that share a CDR3 protein sequence are merged under the most common genes and DNA. This sample is represented by over 200,000 distinct CDR3 sequences; around 10% of them were singletons. The top ten clones comprise approximately 5.9% of the sample.

Source: PBMCs from the stem cell graft donor, taken from the stem cell graft. The sequence derives from a human donor who donated a stem cell graft to a child with acute lymphoblastic leukemia. The chain is encoded by TRBV29-1 joined to TRBJ1-5, with TRBD1 matching 7 junction bases. For the CDR3, the sequence is CSVGDSGNQPQHF. The sequenced DNA: TGCAGCGTTGGGGACAGCGGCAATCAGCCCCAGCATTTT.